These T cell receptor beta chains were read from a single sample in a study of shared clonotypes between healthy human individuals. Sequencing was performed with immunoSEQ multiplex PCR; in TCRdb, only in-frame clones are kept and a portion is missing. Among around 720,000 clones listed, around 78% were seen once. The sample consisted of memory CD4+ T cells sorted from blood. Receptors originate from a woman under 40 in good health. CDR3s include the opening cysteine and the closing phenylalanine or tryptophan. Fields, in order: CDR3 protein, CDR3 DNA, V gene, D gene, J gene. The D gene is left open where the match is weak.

cdr3_aa: CASSYSSIGSYGELFF; cdr3_nt: TGTGCCAGCAGTTACTCGAGTATTGGTAGTTATGGGGAGCTGTTTTTT; v_call: TRBV6-5; d_call: NA; j_call: TRBJ2-2
cdr3_aa: CASRTGTGVYEQYF; cdr3_nt: TGTGCCAGCCGTACCGGGACAGGGGTGTACGAGCAGTACTTC; v_call: TRBV6-1; d_call: TRBD1; j_call: TRBJ2-7
cdr3_aa: CSGTGKGNTIYF; cdr3_nt: TGCAGCGGTACAGGGAAAGGAAACACCATATATTTT; v_call: TRBV29-1; d_call: NA; j_call: TRBJ1-3
cdr3_aa: CASSRWVDQPQHF; cdr3_nt: TGTGCCAGCAGTAGGTGGGTGGATCAGCCCCAGCATTTT; v_call: TRBV27; d_call: NA; j_call: TRBJ1-5
cdr3_aa: CASSLVTGNYNEQFF; cdr3_nt: TGTGCCAGCAGCTTAGTGACAGGAAATTACAATGAGCAGTTCTTC; v_call: TRBV7-2; d_call: NA; j_call: TRBJ2-1
cdr3_aa: CASSLDIAYEQYF; cdr3_nt: TGTGCCAGCAGCTTAGATATAGCCTACGAGCAGTACTTC; v_call: TRBV7-8; d_call: NA; j_call: TRBJ2-7
cdr3_aa: CASSPQGVTGANVLTF; cdr3_nt: TGTGCCAGCAGTCCCCAGGGAGTGACTGGGGCCAACGTCCTGACTTTC; v_call: TRBV27; d_call: NA; j_call: TRBJ2-6
cdr3_aa: CASSLMQGYNEKLFF; cdr3_nt: TGTGCCAGCAGTTTAATGCAGGGTTATAATGAAAAACTGTTTTTT; v_call: TRBV2; d_call: NA; j_call: TRBJ1-4
cdr3_aa: CASRTGIRMNTEAFF; cdr3_nt: TGCGCCAGCAGGACAGGGATACGGATGAACACTGAAGCTTTCTTT; v_call: TRBV5-1; d_call: TRBD1; j_call: TRBJ1-1
cdr3_aa: CASRRDRGDYEQYF; cdr3_nt: TGTGCCAGCAGGCGGGACAGGGGTGATTACGAGCAGTACTTC; v_call: TRBV7-9; d_call: TRBD1; j_call: TRBJ2-7
cdr3_aa: CASSVPLSEQYF; cdr3_nt: TGTGCCAGCAGTGTTCCGTTATCCGAGCAGTACTTC; v_call: TRBV2; d_call: NA; j_call: TRBJ2-7